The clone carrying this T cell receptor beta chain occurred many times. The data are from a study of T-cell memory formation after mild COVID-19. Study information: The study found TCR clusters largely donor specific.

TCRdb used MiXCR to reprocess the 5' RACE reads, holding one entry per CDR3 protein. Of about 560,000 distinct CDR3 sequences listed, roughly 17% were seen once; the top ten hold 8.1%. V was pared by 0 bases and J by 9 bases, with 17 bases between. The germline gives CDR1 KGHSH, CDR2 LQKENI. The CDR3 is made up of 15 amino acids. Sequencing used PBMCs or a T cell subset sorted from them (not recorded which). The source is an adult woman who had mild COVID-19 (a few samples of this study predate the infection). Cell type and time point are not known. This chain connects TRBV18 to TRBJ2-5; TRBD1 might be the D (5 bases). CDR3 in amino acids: CASSPPSVAQAAQYF. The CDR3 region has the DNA TGTGCCAGCTCACCACCGTCGGTTGCACAGGCGGCCCAGTACTTC. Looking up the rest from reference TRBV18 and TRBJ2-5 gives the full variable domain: NAGVMQNPRHLVRRRGQEARLRCSPMKGHSHVYWYRQLPEEGLKFMVYLQKENIIDESGMPKERFSAEFPKEGPSILRIQQVVRGDSAAYFCASSPPSVAQAAQYFGPGTRLLVL.